This TCR beta chain was sequenced in a study of shared clonotypes between healthy human individuals. Notes on this clone: The sample holds other DNA sequences that translate to the same CDR3.

Here immunoSEQ multiplex PCR was the method, and the copy in TCRdb shows in-frame clones only, minus some. The data contain about 2,500,000 clones, over 85% of them singletons. Germline CDR1 is KGHSH and CDR2 is LQKENI. After removal of 1 base from V and 4 bases from J, the junction contained 3 bases not matched to a gene. The length of the CDR3 is 14 residues. The rearrangement links TRBV18 to TRBJ2-5; 7 bases agree with TRBD1. The receptor was isolated from a young man in good health. The sequenced sample was naive CD4+ T cells sorted from blood. Noted subset: CD45RA+ positively selected. The CDR3 DNA sequence: TGTGCCAGCTCACCACAGGGGGCGGCAGAGACCCAGTACTTC. It is translated as CASSPQGAAETQYF.